This T cell receptor (beta chain) was identified during a study of TIL therapy for anti-PD-1-resistant metastatic lung cancer. Time point reported: pre-treatment sample, taken before nivolumab and TIL therapy. Most excised metastases sampled were pleural nodules or supraclavicular lymph nodes. Sequencing used immunoSEQ v3. Data came from immunoSEQ multiplex PCR; TCRdb stores just in-frame clones and leaves some out. The table records about 95,000 clones, 50% to 70% of them present only once. The input for sequencing was tumor tissue, taken at baseline. The source is a person aged 25-85 years with non-small cell lung cancer.

CDR3 region: CASSVGAQRGGTDTQYF. The CDR3 DNA reads as TGTGCCAGCAGCGTAGGGGCCCAGCGGGGGGGCACAGATACGCAGTATTTT. The chain recombines TRBV9 with TRBJ2-3, with 9 bases aligning to TRBD2. CDR1 SGDLS and CDR2 YYNGEE come from the germline V gene. The CDR3 has 17 residues. With V trimmed by 0 bases and J by 1 base, 6 bases remained unmatched. Filled out from reference TRBV9 and TRBJ2-3, the complete variable domain reads DSGVTQTPKHLITATGQRVTLRCSPRSGDLSVYWYQQSLDQGLQFLIQYYNGEERAKGNILERFSAQQFPDLHSELNLSSLELGDSALYFCASSVGAQRGGTDTQYFGPGTRLTVL.